This TCR beta chain was documented in a study of blood T cell repertoires in COVID-19. As for the study in general: The United States, Italy and Spain were the sources of the acute and convalescent COVID-19 samples.

In the authors' workflow: Amplification with reference gene primers provided the estimates of nucleated cell counts. TCRdb's copy holds only in-frame clones and misses some; the assay was immunoSEQ multiplex PCR. V and J calls and clone size come straight from that table; D and trimming were deduced from the DNA. The table has 200,000 to 250,000 clones, 88% seen once. This CDR3 spans 15 amino acids. Losses at the gene ends were 6 bases for V and 6 bases for J; bases not matched to a gene: 9. Germline V CDR1 and CDR2: SGHNT, YENEEA. The chain employs TRBV11-3 and TRBJ2-2; 8 nucleotides match TRBD1. The sequence derives from a young man with active or convalescent COVID-19. The source material was peripheral blood. The CDR3 is CASSSGQGGAGELFF. The CDR3 DNA follows: TGTGCCAGCAGTTCCGGACAGGGAGGAGCCGGGGAGCTGTTTTTT.